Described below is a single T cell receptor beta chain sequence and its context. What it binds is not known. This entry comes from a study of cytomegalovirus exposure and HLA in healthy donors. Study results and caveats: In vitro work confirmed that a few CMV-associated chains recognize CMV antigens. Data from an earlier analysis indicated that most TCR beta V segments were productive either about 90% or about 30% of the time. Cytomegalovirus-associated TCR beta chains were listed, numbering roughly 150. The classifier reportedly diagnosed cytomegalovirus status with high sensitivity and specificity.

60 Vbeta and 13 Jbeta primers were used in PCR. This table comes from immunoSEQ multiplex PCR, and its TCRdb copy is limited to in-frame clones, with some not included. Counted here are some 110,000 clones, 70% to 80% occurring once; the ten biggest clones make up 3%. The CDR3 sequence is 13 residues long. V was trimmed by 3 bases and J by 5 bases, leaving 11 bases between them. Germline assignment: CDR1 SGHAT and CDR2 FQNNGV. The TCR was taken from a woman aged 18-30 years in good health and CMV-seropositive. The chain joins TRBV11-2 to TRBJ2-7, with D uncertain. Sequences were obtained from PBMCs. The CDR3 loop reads CASSFGRVDEQYF. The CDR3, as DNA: TGTGCCAGCAGCTTCGGTCGGGTGGACGAGCAGTACTTC. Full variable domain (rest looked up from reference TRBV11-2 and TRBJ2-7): EAGVAQSPRYKIIEKRQSVAFWCNPISGHATLYWYQQILGQGPKLLIQFQNNGVVDDSQLPKDRFSAERLKGVDSTLKIQPAKLEDSAVYLCASSFGRVDEQYFGPGTRLTVT.